The 10 T cell receptor beta chains presented below share a single source sample, sequenced in a study of cytomegalovirus exposure and HLA in healthy donors. Primers: 60 Vbeta forward and 13 Jbeta reverse. The protocol was immunoSEQ multiplex PCR, while the TCRdb copy is restricted to in-frame clones and leaves out a portion. The sample carries 100,000 or so clones, 75% to 85% recorded once. Sequences were obtained from PBMCs. All receptors come from a man aged 18-30 years in good health and CMV-seronegative.

The chain links TRBV2 to TRBJ2-1; 10 bases match TRBD2. From germline, CDR1 is SNHLY and CDR2 FYNNEI. There are 15 residues in the CDR3. The J segment lost 5 bases and the V segment lost 6 bases, leaving 7 bases of the junction unmatched. CDR3 in amino acids: CASRNLAGADNEQFF. The CDR3 region has the DNA TGTGCCAGCAGGAACCTAGCGGGAGCTGACAATGAGCAGTTCTTC.

J is TRBJ2-7 and V is TRBV6-1; D is perhaps TRBD2 (5 bases). Trimming stripped 0 bases from V and 3 bases from J, with 9 bases between. This CDR3 spans 14 amino acids. Germline CDR1 is MNHNS and CDR2 is SASEGT. CDR3 amino acids: CASSEAGESYEQYF. Written as DNA, the CDR3 is TGTGCCAGCAGTGAAGCGGGAGAGAGCTACGAGCAGTACTTC.

This chain connects TRBV4-3 to TRBJ2-7, with 10 bases that match TRBD1. Losses at the gene ends were 0 bases for V and 3 bases for J; bases not matched to a gene: 5. This CDR3 spans 16 amino acids. Germline V gene lookup returns CDR1 LGHNA and CDR2 YSLEER. CDR3 in amino acids: CASSQDRTGGHYEQYF. CDR3 nucleotide sequence: TGCGCCAGCAGCCAAGATAGGACAGGGGGACACTACGAGCAGTACTTC.

CDR3 sequence (DNA): TGCAGCGTTGACATATGGCGGGAGCAGTTCTTC. It is translated as CSVDIWREQFF. The chain employs TRBV29-1 and TRBJ2-1; D unclear. Trimming removed 3 bases from V and 10 bases from J, with 10 bases in between. The length of the CDR3 is 11 residues. Germline values: CDR1 SQVTM, CDR2 ANQGSEA.

CDR3 sequence reads: CAWSVRTLSSYNEQFF. CDR3 sequence (DNA): TGTGCCTGGAGTGTAAGGACATTGAGCTCCTACAATGAGCAGTTCTTC. The chain links TRBV30 to TRBJ2-1; D is possibly TRBD1 (5 bases). This CDR3 region has 16 residues. CDR1 GTSNPN and CDR2 SVGIG come from the germline V gene (reference sequence). Trimming took off 0 bases at V and 0 bases at J, with 12 bases between the two ends.

The table lists this clone with a few counts. The V and J genes are TRBV19 and TRBJ2-5, with D unclear. CDR3 length: 11 amino acids. The ends were cut back, 4 bases at V and 7 bases at J, with 7 bases in the middle. CDR1 LNHDA and CDR2 SQIVND come from the germline V gene (reference sequence). Here the CDR3 DNA reads TGTGCCAGTAGTAGCGCAGGGACCCAGTACTTC. It codes for CASSSAGTQYF.

The DNA of the CDR3 is TGTGCCAGCAGCCCGCTCGCTCGGGGGGCGAACACTGAAGCTTTCTTT. Residues: CASSPLARGANTEAFF. The rearrangement joins TRBV11-1 to TRBJ1-1, with D perhaps matching TRBD1 (6 bases). This CDR3 spans 16 amino acids. The germline V gene has CDR1 SGHAT and CDR2 FQDESV (reference sequence). V was cut by 5 bases and J by 1 base, with 17 bases left in between.

This clone was found a few times. The V and J genes are TRBV19 and TRBJ2-4, with a tentative D call TRBD2 (6 bases). The germline gives CDR1 LNHDA, CDR2 SQIVND (reference sequence). This CDR3 is 14 amino acids long. Trimming pared 5 bases from V and 10 bases from J, leaving 18 bases between. The CDR3 is CASSAGTDSLIQYF. The CDR3 DNA is TGTGCCAGTAGTGCAGGGACTGACTCCCTTATTCAGTACTTC. Drawing the rest from reference TRBV19 and TRBJ2-4, the complete variable domain is DGGITQSPKYLFRKEGQNVTLSCEQNLNHDAMYWYRQDPGQGLRLIYYSQIVNDFQKGDIAEGYSVSREKKESFPLTVTSAQKNPTAFYLCASSAGTDSLIQYFGAGTRLSVL.

V is TRBV5-1 and J is TRBJ2-5; D gene uncertain. The V gene's germline CDR1 is SGHRS and CDR2 YFSETQ. CDR3 length: 14 residues. Trimming pared 4 bases from V and 1 base from J, leaving 11 bases between. In DNA form, the CDR3 reads TGCGCCAGCAGCCTGGCTACTCCCCAAGAGACCCAGTACTTC. Amino acids: CASSLATPQETQYF.

This clone came up once. This sequence joins TRBV30 and TRBJ2-1; TRBD2 aligns across 10 bases. V trimming: 2 bases; J trimming: 6 bases; junction bases outside the gene matches: 7. The CDR3 runs 15 residues. CDR1 GTSNPN and CDR2 SVGIG come from the germline V gene (reference sequence). The CDR3 DNA follows: TGTGCCTGGAGTCCTACGCTAGCGGGAGCCAATGAGCAGTTCTTC. This gives the protein CAWSPTLAGANEQFF. Drawing the rest from reference TRBV30 and TRBJ2-1, the complete variable domain is SQTIHQWPATLVQPVGSPLSLECTVEGTSNPNLYWYRQAAGRGLQLLFYSVGIGQISSEVPQNLSASRPQDRQFILSSKKLLLSDSGFYLCAWSPTLAGANEQFFGPGTRLTVL.